This is a list of T cell receptor beta chains from one sample in a study of graft-versus-host responses after intestinal transplantation. No antigens are known for them. Libraries were prepared by immunoSEQ multiplex PCR; TCRdb keeps only in-frame clonotypes and omits some of them. The profile shows around 100,000 clones, 91% of them singletons. The sequenced sample was unstimulated CD4+ T cells sorted from spleen or lymph node cells, obtained before transplant. The source of these receptors is a human donor who was the organ donor for an intestinal transplant. Each CDR3 is given with its conserved first and last residue. The order of the fields is clone size, D gene, J gene, V gene, CDR3 DNA, CDR3 protein. The D gene is left open where the match is weak. Clone sizes are given selectively: once, few, many, or a class where the clone is expanded.

abundance: .; d_gene: TRBD1; j_gene: TRBJ1-1; v_gene: TRBV7-9; CDR3nt: TGTGCCAGCAGCAGACCCATTGGGACAGGGTCCACTGAAGCTTTCTTT; CDR3aa: CASSRPIGTGSTEAFF
abundance: .; d_gene: .; j_gene: TRBJ2-3; v_gene: TRBV9; CDR3nt: TGTGCCAGCAGCACGACTATAGATACGCAGTATTTT; CDR3aa: CASSTTIDTQYF
abundance: .; d_gene: TRBD1; j_gene: TRBJ1-1; v_gene: TRBV19; CDR3nt: TGTGCCAGTAGTATCGGACAGGGGGGAACTGAAGCTTTCTTT; CDR3aa: CASSIGQGGTEAFF
abundance: .; d_gene: TRBD2; j_gene: TRBJ2-3; v_gene: TRBV5-1; CDR3nt: TGCGCCAGCAGCTGGTCGACTAGCGGATACACAGATACGCAGTATTTT; CDR3aa: CASSWSTSGYTDTQYF
abundance: .; d_gene: .; j_gene: TRBJ1-1; v_gene: TRBV18; CDR3nt: TGTGCCAGCTCCGGGCGGGGGGCGCATCTCACTGAAGCTTTCTTT; CDR3aa: CASSGRGAHLTEAFF
abundance: .; d_gene: .; j_gene: TRBJ2-3; v_gene: TRBV10-3; CDR3nt: TGTGCCATCGGAAACCGGGGTAGCCGGACAGATACGCAGTATTTT; CDR3aa: CAIGNRGSRTDTQYF
abundance: .; d_gene: TRBD2; j_gene: TRBJ2-3; v_gene: TRBV6-5; CDR3nt: TGTGCCAGCAGGGGACTAGCGGGCACAGATACGCAGTATTTT; CDR3aa: CASRGLAGTDTQYF
abundance: .; d_gene: TRBD1; j_gene: TRBJ1-2; v_gene: TRBV7-6; CDR3nt: TGTGCCAGCAGCTTAAGTCCGGACAGGGAGGTTTGGTACTATGGCTACACCTTC; CDR3aa: CASSLSPDREVWYYGYTF
abundance: .; d_gene: .; j_gene: TRBJ2-2; v_gene: TRBV25-1; CDR3nt: TGTGCCAGCAGTGCGGCGGGTGACACCGGGGAGCTGTTTTTT; CDR3aa: CASSAAGDTGELFF
abundance: .; d_gene: .; j_gene: TRBJ2-3; v_gene: TRBV28; CDR3nt: TGTGCCAGCAGTTTAACGGGGGTAGATACGCAGTATTTT; CDR3aa: CASSLTGVDTQYF
abundance: .; d_gene: .; j_gene: TRBJ2-7; v_gene: TRBV19; CDR3nt: TGTGCCAGTACCTCAACGGACACCTACGAGCAGTACTTC; CDR3aa: CASTSTDTYEQYF
abundance: .; d_gene: TRBD2; j_gene: TRBJ2-2; v_gene: TRBV10-2; CDR3nt: TGCGCCAGCAGGCGGGACTACCCGACGAACACCGGGGAGCTGTTTTTT; CDR3aa: CASRRDYPTNTGELFF
abundance: .; d_gene: .; j_gene: TRBJ1-6; v_gene: TRBV5-5; CDR3nt: TGTGCCAGCAGCTTGGCAGGGATTGATAATTCACCCCTCCACTTT; CDR3aa: CASSLAGIDNSPLHF
abundance: once; d_gene: .; j_gene: TRBJ2-1; v_gene: TRBV18; CDR3nt: TGTGCCAGCTCACTGAAGACATACAATGAGCAGTTCTTC; CDR3aa: CASSLKTYNEQFF
abundance: .; d_gene: TRBD1; j_gene: TRBJ1-3; v_gene: TRBV9; CDR3nt: TGTGCCAGCAGCGCACCGGGGGCAACAGGGGAGAGAAACACCATATATTTT; CDR3aa: CASSAPGATGERNTIYF
abundance: .; d_gene: .; j_gene: TRBJ2-1; v_gene: TRBV7-3; CDR3nt: TGTGCCAGCAGCTCACAGGGTTCCTACAATGAGCAGTTCTTC; CDR3aa: CASSSQGSYNEQFF
abundance: .; d_gene: .; j_gene: TRBJ1-1; v_gene: TRBV7-3; CDR3nt: TGTGCCAGCGGGAGGGGTTTGAACACTGAAGCTTTCTTT; CDR3aa: CASGRGLNTEAFF
abundance: .; d_gene: TRBD2; j_gene: TRBJ2-3; v_gene: TRBV5-1; CDR3nt: TGCGCCAGCAAAGGACTAGCGGTCATGGATACGCAGTATTTT; CDR3aa: CASKGLAVMDTQYF
abundance: .; d_gene: .; j_gene: TRBJ1-4; v_gene: TRBV15; CDR3nt: TGTGCCACCAGCAGAGGTGGTGGGGGCGGAACTAATGAAAAACTGTTTTTT; CDR3aa: CATSRGGGGGTNEKLFF
abundance: .; d_gene: .; j_gene: TRBJ2-7; v_gene: TRBV5-1; CDR3nt: TGCGCCAGCAGCTTGGGGAGGTCGGGGGTTAACTACGAGCAGTACTTC; CDR3aa: CASSLGRSGVNYEQYF
abundance: .; d_gene: .; j_gene: TRBJ1-1; v_gene: TRBV7-2; CDR3nt: TGTGCCAGCAGGTCAACAGGGAACACTGAAGCTTTCTTT; CDR3aa: CASRSTGNTEAFF
abundance: .; d_gene: TRBD1; j_gene: TRBJ1-1; v_gene: TRBV7-8; CDR3nt: TGTGCCAGCAGCAAACGGGACAGATGGGCGAACACTGAAGCTTTCTTT; CDR3aa: CASSKRDRWANTEAFF
abundance: .; d_gene: TRBD2; j_gene: TRBJ2-3; v_gene: TRBV19; CDR3nt: TGTGCCAGTAATCCGCGGGGGGGCCACACAGATACGCAGTATTTT; CDR3aa: CASNPRGGHTDTQYF
abundance: .; d_gene: .; j_gene: TRBJ1-6; v_gene: TRBV7-9; CDR3nt: TGTGCCAGCAGCTTGGACAGTAATTCACCCCTCCACTTT; CDR3aa: CASSLDSNSPLHF
abundance: .; d_gene: TRBD1; j_gene: TRBJ2-7; v_gene: TRBV7-9; CDR3nt: TGTGCCAGCAGCAGGGGACAGGGGGAAGCCTACGAGCAGTACTTC; CDR3aa: CASSRGQGEAYEQYF
abundance: .; d_gene: .; j_gene: TRBJ2-7; v_gene: TRBV6-5; CDR3nt: TGTGCCAGCAGAAAGTCGGACGAGCAGTACTTC; CDR3aa: CASRKSDEQYF
abundance: .; d_gene: TRBD1; j_gene: TRBJ1-1; v_gene: TRBV29-1; CDR3nt: TGCAGCATCACACAGGGGGGGAACACTGAAGCTTTCTTT; CDR3aa: CSITQGGNTEAFF
abundance: .; d_gene: TRBD1; j_gene: TRBJ2-7; v_gene: TRBV7-6; CDR3nt: TGTGCCAGCAGCTTGAGGACAGGGCAAACCTACGAGCAGTACTTC; CDR3aa: CASSLRTGQTYEQYF
abundance: .; d_gene: TRBD2; j_gene: TRBJ2-5; v_gene: TRBV18; CDR3nt: TGTGCCAGCTCCCGCGGACTAGCGGGGAAGGCAGAGACCCAGTACTTC; CDR3aa: CASSRGLAGKAETQYF
abundance: .; d_gene: TRBD2; j_gene: TRBJ2-3; v_gene: TRBV6-1; CDR3nt: TGTGCCAGTCTTAGCGGGGGGGCTGGAGATACGCAGTATTTT; CDR3aa: CASLSGGAGDTQYF
abundance: .; d_gene: .; j_gene: TRBJ1-5; v_gene: TRBV7-2; CDR3nt: TGTGCCAGCACGGGGTCCCACAATCAGCCCCAGCATTTT; CDR3aa: CASTGSHNQPQHF
abundance: .; d_gene: .; j_gene: TRBJ2-3; v_gene: TRBV28; CDR3nt: TGTGCCAGCACCTCTGGACAGTTCACAGATACGCAGTATTTT; CDR3aa: CASTSGQFTDTQYF
abundance: few; d_gene: TRBD1; j_gene: TRBJ1-4; v_gene: TRBV19; CDR3nt: TGTGCCAGTAGGCGGACAGGGGTTAATGAAAAACTGTTTTTT; CDR3aa: CASRRTGVNEKLFF
abundance: .; d_gene: TRBD2; j_gene: TRBJ2-7; v_gene: TRBV7-2; CDR3nt: TGTGCCAGCAGCGCCGACCTAGCGGGGGCACTCGCCGAGCAGTACTTC; CDR3aa: CASSADLAGALAEQYF
abundance: .; d_gene: TRBD2; j_gene: TRBJ2-1; v_gene: TRBV6-1; CDR3nt: TGTGCCAGCAGTGAAGGCCGCCCGGGAGCGGGGGGGCCTTTAAGTGAGCAGTTCTTC; CDR3aa: CASSEGRPGAGGPLSEQFF
abundance: .; d_gene: TRBD1; j_gene: TRBJ1-2; v_gene: TRBV14; CDR3nt: TGTGCCAGCAGCCAAGACAGGGGGCACGGCTACACCTTC; CDR3aa: CASSQDRGHGYTF
abundance: .; d_gene: TRBD1; j_gene: TRBJ1-1; v_gene: TRBV6-4; CDR3nt: TGTGCCAGCACTCCGGACAGGCGGGACACTGAAGCTTTCTTT; CDR3aa: CASTPDRRDTEAFF
abundance: .; d_gene: TRBD1; j_gene: TRBJ1-1; v_gene: TRBV7-2; CDR3nt: TGTGCCAGCAGCTTGATCAGGGGGCAGAACACTGAAGCTTTCTTT; CDR3aa: CASSLIRGQNTEAFF
abundance: .; d_gene: TRBD2; j_gene: TRBJ2-7; v_gene: TRBV6-5; CDR3nt: TGTGCCAGCAGTTACGCGGGTAGCGGGGGGGCTTTCGAGCAGTACTTC; CDR3aa: CASSYAGSGGAFEQYF
abundance: .; d_gene: TRBD2; j_gene: TRBJ2-7; v_gene: TRBV7-3; CDR3nt: TGTGCCAGCAGCCTTAGCGGGGGCTACGAGCAGTACTTC; CDR3aa: CASSLSGGYEQYF
abundance: .; d_gene: TRBD1; j_gene: TRBJ1-6; v_gene: TRBV27; CDR3nt: TGTGCCAGCAGTCCCGACAGGGGGCGCGGGTCACCCCTCCACTTT; CDR3aa: CASSPDRGRGSPLHF
abundance: .; d_gene: .; j_gene: TRBJ1-1; v_gene: TRBV4-1; CDR3nt: TGCGCCAGCAGCCAAACCCCCGGACATAACACTGAAGCTTTCTTT; CDR3aa: CASSQTPGHNTEAFF
abundance: .; d_gene: TRBD1; j_gene: TRBJ1-2; v_gene: TRBV5-4; CDR3nt: TGTGCCAGCAGCGTGAGGGCCGGACAGGGACCTTATGGCTACACCTTC; CDR3aa: CASSVRAGQGPYGYTF
abundance: .; d_gene: TRBD2; j_gene: TRBJ2-5; v_gene: TRBV7-2; CDR3nt: TGTGCCAGCAGCACCAAGCGGGGAGCGTACCAAGAGACCCAGTACTTC; CDR3aa: CASSTKRGAYQETQYF
abundance: .; d_gene: .; j_gene: TRBJ1-3; v_gene: TRBV5-4; CDR3nt: TGTGCCAGCAGCTTGGGCAGCTCTGGAAACACCATATATTTT; CDR3aa: CASSLGSSGNTIYF
abundance: .; d_gene: .; j_gene: TRBJ2-1; v_gene: TRBV11-3; CDR3nt: TGTGCCAGCAGCTTACCCCAGGTTTTCTCCTACAATGAGCAGTTCTTC; CDR3aa: CASSLPQVFSYNEQFF
abundance: .; d_gene: .; j_gene: TRBJ1-1; v_gene: TRBV5-5; CDR3nt: TGTGCCAGCACCCTCACAGGATTAGGGAACACTGAAGCTTTCTTT; CDR3aa: CASTLTGLGNTEAFF
abundance: .; d_gene: .; j_gene: TRBJ1-2; v_gene: TRBV29-1; CDR3nt: TGCAGCGTTCGCGGGCGGCTAGCTAACTATGGCTACACCTTC; CDR3aa: CSVRGRLANYGYTF
abundance: few; d_gene: TRBD1; j_gene: TRBJ2-7; v_gene: TRBV6-6; CDR3nt: TGTGCCAGCCCGTTGGGACAGACCTCCTACGAGCAGTACTTC; CDR3aa: CASPLGQTSYEQYF
abundance: .; d_gene: .; j_gene: TRBJ2-3; v_gene: TRBV4-2; CDR3nt: TGTGCCAGCAGCCAAGAGCGTCTGGCGGGGGCTGAAGATACGCAGTATTTT; CDR3aa: CASSQERLAGAEDTQYF
abundance: .; d_gene: TRBD1; j_gene: TRBJ1-4; v_gene: TRBV9; CDR3nt: TGTGCCAGCAGCCTGGGACAGGGGTTCACTAATGAAAAACTGTTTTTT; CDR3aa: CASSLGQGFTNEKLFF
abundance: .; d_gene: .; j_gene: TRBJ1-2; v_gene: TRBV5-6; CDR3nt: TGTGCCAGCAGCTTGTACAGGTTAAACTATGGCTACACCTTC; CDR3aa: CASSLYRLNYGYTF
abundance: once; d_gene: .; j_gene: TRBJ1-2; v_gene: TRBV25-1; CDR3nt: TGTGCCAGCAGTGAAGGCTTCTATGGCTACACCTTC; CDR3aa: CASSEGFYGYTF
abundance: .; d_gene: TRBD2; j_gene: TRBJ2-7; v_gene: TRBV11-2; CDR3nt: TGTGCCAGCAGCTCCCGACTAGCGGGGGTTTCTCAGTACTTC; CDR3aa: CASSSRLAGVSQYF
abundance: .; d_gene: TRBD2; j_gene: TRBJ2-3; v_gene: TRBV11-2; CDR3nt: TGTGCCAGCAGCCCCGGGACTACCTACACAGATACGCAGTATTTT; CDR3aa: CASSPGTTYTDTQYF
abundance: .; d_gene: .; j_gene: TRBJ2-2; v_gene: TRBV6-4; CDR3nt: TGTGCCAGCAGTGACCAATACACCGGGGAGCTGTTTTTT; CDR3aa: CASSDQYTGELFF
abundance: once; d_gene: TRBD2; j_gene: TRBJ2-7; v_gene: TRBV27; CDR3nt: TGTGCCAGCAGCACCCCTGGCGGGGGAACCTACGAGCAGTACTTC; CDR3aa: CASSTPGGGTYEQYF
abundance: .; d_gene: TRBD1; j_gene: TRBJ2-1; v_gene: TRBV19; CDR3nt: TGTGCCAGTAAGGGACAGGGGAGCCGTGCGCAGTTCTTC; CDR3aa: CASKGQGSRAQFF
abundance: .; d_gene: .; j_gene: TRBJ2-1; v_gene: TRBV30; CDR3nt: TGTGCCTGGGCTTCGACTAGATGGGGCCCTTACAATGAGCAGTTCTTC; CDR3aa: CAWASTRWGPYNEQFF
abundance: .; d_gene: .; j_gene: TRBJ1-2; v_gene: TRBV6-5; CDR3nt: TGTGCCAGCAGCCCTCGAGGGAGCTATGGCTACACCTTC; CDR3aa: CASSPRGSYGYTF